Shown below are 32 T cell receptor beta chains from a single sample sequenced in a study of tumor T cells in aggressive B-cell lymphoma (TCRdb year 2017). The method was the immunoSEQ multiplex PCR assay. Held by TCRdb, this immuneACCESS table contains in-frame sequences only and omits some clones. Under half of the omission traces to an unresolved V gene where checked; the cause of the rest is unknown. In this sample the table shows about 11,000 clones, about nine tenths of which occur a single time. Of the sample, roughly 2% falls within the top ten clones. Input material: tumor tissue. These receptors were obtained from an adult with diffuse large B cell lymphoma.

This clone occurred once. The chain combines TRBV4-3 with TRBJ2-5, with no clear D. Trimming took 3 bases from V and 4 from J, leaving 9 bases between them. Per germline, CDR1 LGHNA and CDR2 YSLEER. The CDR3 loop spans 13 amino acids. The CDR3 reads CASSQAARETQYF. As DNA, the CDR3 is TGCGCCAGCAGCCAGGCGGCGCGAGAGACCCAGTACTTC.

The V gene is TRBV7-2, the J gene TRBJ2-5; 9 positions agree with TRBD2. Matching the DNA end better, TRBJ2-7 makes the J call doubtful. Germline V CDR1 and CDR2: SGHTA, FQGNSA. There are 15 residues in the CDR3. CDR3 residues: CASSLYGGRAHEQYF. The DNA for the CDR3 is TGTGCCAGCAGCTTATATGGCGGGAGGGCCCACGAGCAGTACTTC.

This chain joins TRBV6-1 and TRBJ2-1, with TRBD1 matching over 8 bases. Germline trimming cut 4 bases from V and 4 bases from J; bases unmatched to any gene: 3. The germline gives CDR1 MNHNS, CDR2 SASEGT. CDR3 length equals 14 residues. CDR3 sequence reads: CASSGRQGYNEQFF. CDR3 coding DNA: TGTGCCAGCAGTGGGCGACAGGGGTACAATGAGCAGTTCTTC.

The V gene is TRBV6-5, the J gene TRBJ2-3; weak D call: TRBD2 (6 bases). V was clipped by 8 bases and J by 0 bases, with 9 bases between them. Germline values: CDR1 MNHEY, CDR2 SVGAGI. This CDR3 comprises 13 residues. CDR3 in DNA: TGTGCCAGCCGGCGGGACAGCACAGATACGCAGTATTTT. It translates to CASRRDSTDTQYF.

The chain carries TRBV18 and TRBJ2-1; 8 positions agree with TRBD2. The CDR3 runs to 18 residues. CDR1 KGHSH and CDR2 LQKENI come from the germline V gene. V was clipped by 1 base and J by 1 base; unmatched bases: 9. The CDR3, as DNA: TGTGCCAGCTCACCACAAGCCAGCGGGGGTCTTTCCTACAATGAGCAGTTCTTC. Translating it yields CASSPQASGGLSYNEQFF. Full variable domain (outside the CDR3, taken from reference TRBV18 and TRBJ2-1): NAGVMQNPRHLVRRRGQEARLRCSPMKGHSHVYWYRQLPEEGLKFMVYLQKENIIDESGMPKERFSAEFPKEGPSILRIQQVVRGDSAAYFCASSPQASGGLSYNEQFFGPGTRLTVL.

V usage is TRBV19 and J usage is TRBJ1-2, with TRBD1 identical over 8 bases. Per the germline V gene, CDR1 is LNHDA and CDR2 is SQIVND (reference sequence). V gave up 10 bases and J gave up 7 bases; unmatched junction bases: 17. CDR3 size: 15 residues. CDR3 nucleotides: TGTGCCACCAGTCGGCAGGGGGCCCCTGATGGTGGCTACACCTTC. The encoded protein is CATSRQGAPDGGYTF.

The chain recombines TRBV4-1 with TRBJ2-1, with unresolved D. CDR1 and CDR2 (germline): MGHRA, YSYEKL. V was cut by 1 base and J by 0 bases, with 7 bases left in between. The CDR3 length is 15 residues. The CDR3 loop is CASSQGRVSYNEQFF. In DNA form, the CDR3 reads TGCGCCAGCAGCCAAGGACGGGTCTCCTACAATGAGCAGTTCTTC.

The chain uses TRBV6-5 and TRBJ2-2; no clear D gene. Trimming took 6 bases from V and 3 from J, leaving 5 bases between them. CDR1 is MNHEY and CDR2 is SVGAGI in the germline V gene. The CDR3 is 12 residues long. CDR3 sequence reads: CASRTYTGELFF. The CDR3 DNA is TGTGCCAGCAGGACTTACACCGGGGAGCTGTTTTTT.

The V call is TRBV30, the J call TRBJ1-2, with D tentatively TRBD1 (6 bases). This CDR3 spans 15 amino acids. V gave up 4 bases and J gave up 6 bases, with 21 bases separating them. CDR1 GTSNPN and CDR2 SVGIG come from the germline V gene (reference sequence). The CDR3, as DNA: TGTGCCTGGATCCGCCCAGGGGCAAGGGGCGATGGCTACACCTTC. This codes for CAWIRPGARGDGYTF.

The V and J genes are TRBV28 and TRBJ1-5; the match to TRBD1 covers 9 bases. Germline lookup yields CDR1 MDHEN and CDR2 SYDVKM. With V trimmed by 4 bases and J by 7 bases, 8 bases remained unmatched. This CDR3 comprises 15 residues. The CDR3 DNA reads as TGTGCCAGCAGTTCAGACAGGGGGGTTGGGCAGCCCCAGCATTTT. It is translated as CASSSDRGVGQPQHF.

V and J are TRBV29-1 and TRBJ1-2, with D tentatively TRBD1 (6 bases). Trimming removed 5 bases from V and 3 bases from J, with 13 bases in between. The CDR3 is 13 residues long. CDR1 is SQVTM, CDR2 ANQGSEA, per germline. Here the CDR3 reads CSVRGGGDYGYTF. CDR3 in DNA: TGCAGCGTTCGGGGAGGGGGAGACTATGGCTACACCTTC.

The chain has TRBV18 and TRBJ2-1; the match to TRBD2 covers 11 bases. From germline, CDR1 is KGHSH and CDR2 LQKENI. The CDR3 is 17 amino acids. V trimming: 3 bases; J trimming: 5 bases; junction bases outside the gene matches: 9. CDR3 nucleotide sequence: TGTGCCAGCTCACCCACAATAGCGGGAGGGCCCGACAATGAGCAGTTCTTC. It yields the protein CASSPTIAGGPDNEQFF.

The rearrangement joins TRBV5-6 to TRBJ1-4; D may be TRBD1 (5 bases). Germline-derived CDR1 and CDR2 are SGHDT and YYEEEE. CDR3 length equals 13 residues. V lost 4 bases and J lost 8, with 12 bases in between. CDR3: CASSLQGVEKLFF. The DNA of the CDR3 is TGTGCCAGCAGCCTCCAGGGCGTGGAAAAACTGTTTTTT.

Written as DNA, the CDR3 is TGCGCCAGCAGCCCAGGATCTTGGGACTATGGCTACACCTTC. This codes for CASSPGSWDYGYTF. This chain connects TRBV4-1 to TRBJ1-2; unclear D gene. The V gene lost 4 bases and the J gene lost 3 bases, with 12 bases spanning the gap. Germline V lookup: CDR1 MGHRA, CDR2 YSYEKL. CDR3 length equals 14 residues.

This chain connects TRBV2 to TRBJ2-7; 9 bases map to TRBD2. The V gene end was trimmed by 4 bases and the J gene end by 3 bases; junction bases not matched to a gene: 13. CDR3 length equals 17 residues. Germline V lookup: CDR1 SNHLY, CDR2 FYNNEI. The CDR3 region has the DNA TGTGCCAGCAGTGGACGAGTAGCGGGAGATGGAAACTACGAGCAGTACTTC. Amino acid sequence: CASSGRVAGDGNYEQYF. Full variable domain (outside the CDR3, taken from reference TRBV2 and TRBJ2-7): EPEVTQTPSHQVTQMGQEVILRCVPISNHLYFYWYRQILGQKVEFLVSFYNNEISEKSEIFDDQFSVERPDGSNFTLKIRSTKLEDSAMYFCASSGRVAGDGNYEQYFGPGTRLTVT.

The chain is built from TRBV19 and TRBJ2-2; 7 bases align to TRBD1. The CDR3 is 13 amino acids. The trim removed 10 bases at V and 2 bases at J, leaving 4 bases unmatched. Germline CDR1 LNHDA, CDR2 SQIVND (reference sequence). CDR3 loop: CATTGVNTGELFF. CDR3 DNA: TGTGCCACTACAGGGGTTAACACCGGGGAGCTGTTTTTT.

V usage is TRBV7-8 and J usage is TRBJ2-7; D call uncertain. The CDR3 has 14 residues. Germline CDR1 SGHVS, CDR2 FQNEAQ. V shed 4 bases and J shed 2 bases, with 12 bases lying between them. CDR3 in amino acids: CASSSRMKTYEQYF. DNA for the CDR3: TGTGCCAGCAGCTCCAGGATGAAGACCTACGAGCAGTACTTC.

A few counts support this clone. The chain couples TRBV29-1 to TRBJ1-4, with 9 positions matching TRBD1. V lost 4 bases and J lost 10; bases outside the gene matches: 19. Looked up from germline, CDR1 is SQVTM and CDR2 is ANQGSEA. This CDR3 has 17 amino acids. CDR3 protein: CSVVALESGQGRGKLFF. Here the CDR3 DNA reads TGCAGCGTTGTGGCTTTAGAGTCGGGACAGGGAAGAGGAAAACTGTTTTTT.

The rearrangement links TRBV19 to TRBJ2-7; D may be TRBD1 (5 bases). CDR1 is LNHDA and CDR2 is SQIVND in the germline V gene (reference sequence). The CDR3 covers 13 residues. V lost 4 bases and J 0 bases, leaving 7 bases between the germline ends. CDR3 DNA: TGTGCCAGTAGTAGAGACAGCTCCTACGAGCAGTACTTC. This codes for CASSRDSSYEQYF.

J is TRBJ1-5 and V is TRBV11-2; D is unclear. The ends were cut back, 5 bases at V and 4 bases at J, with 9 bases in the middle. CDR1 and CDR2 (germline): SGHAT, FQNNGV. This CDR3 comprises 13 residues. The CDR3 protein is CASSAERNQPQHF. Written as DNA, the CDR3 is TGTGCCAGCAGCGCCGAGAGGAATCAGCCCCAGCATTTT.

The V gene is TRBV28, the J gene TRBJ1-3; D might be TRBD1 (5 bases). Trimming removed 2 bases from V and 2 bases from J, with 10 bases in between. The CDR3 totals 15 residues. Germline V lookup: CDR1 MDHEN, CDR2 SYDVKM. CDR3 sequence: CASSLGGGPGNTIYF. The CDR3 bases are TGTGCCAGCAGTTTAGGGGGGGGACCTGGAAACACCATATATTTT.

This chain links TRBV4-2 with TRBJ2-7; 8 nucleotides line up with TRBD2. The V segment lost 1 base and the J segment 4 bases; nucleotides outside the gene matches: 6. Germline V gene sequence: CDR1 LGHNA, CDR2 YNFKEQ. The CDR3 has 15 amino acids. CDR3 sequence reads: CASSQAGGAAYEQYF. CDR3 nucleotide sequence: TGTGCCAGCAGCCAAGCCGGGGGGGCGGCGTACGAGCAGTACTTC.

The rearrangement uses TRBV5-1 and TRBJ1-6; D not resolved. Trimming took off 4 bases at V and 0 bases at J, with 17 bases between the two ends. Per germline, CDR1 SGHRS and CDR2 YFSETQ. This CDR3 contains 18 residues. CDR3 loop: CASSPRTLESSYNSPLHF. The CDR3 DNA follows: TGCGCCAGCAGCCCCCGCACGCTCGAGAGCTCCTATAATTCACCCCTCCACTTT.

The gene calls are TRBV10-3 and TRBJ2-5; weak D call: TRBD2 (5 bases). Matching the DNA end better, TRBJ2-7 makes the J call doubtful. The CDR3 totals 13 residues. The germline V gene has CDR1 ENHRY and CDR2 SYGVKD. CDR3 in DNA: TGTGCCATCAGTGAGGCCGACTACTACGAGCAGTACTTC. This translates into CAISEADYYEQYF.

The V call is TRBV28, the J call TRBJ1-1; D gene ambiguous. The V gene lost 3 bases and the J gene lost 4 bases, with 12 bases spanning the gap. CDR1 and CDR2 from the germline V gene are MDHEN and SYDVKM. The CDR3 consists of 14 residues. The CDR3 sequence is CASSFMVASTEAFF. The CDR3 coding sequence is TGTGCCAGCAGTTTTATGGTCGCGAGCACTGAAGCTTTCTTT.

This rearrangement joins TRBV18 to TRBJ2-7; the match to TRBD2 covers 9 bases. Trimming removed 0 bases from V and 5 bases from J; junction bases left unmatched: 5. This CDR3 comprises 15 residues. Germline-derived CDR1 and CDR2 are KGHSH and LQKENI. DNA of the CDR3: TGTGCCAGCTCACCACCGGGGCTAGCGGGAAACGAGCAGTACTTC. This codes for CASSPPGLAGNEQYF.

The table lists this clone with a few counts. Other DNA variants within this sample encode the same CDR3. This chain links TRBV5-1 with TRBJ2-7; no definite D call. Germline-derived CDR1 and CDR2 are SGHRS and YFSETQ. The CDR3 is 14 amino acids. Trimming left V 1 base short and J 0 bases short, with 8 bases between. For the CDR3, the DNA is TGCGCCAGCAGCTTGACGGGTAGCTCCTACGAGCAGTACTTC. Translation gives CASSLTGSSYEQYF.

This chain joins TRBV4-1 and TRBJ1-2; D remains ambiguous. The CDR3 has 16 residues. Germline CDR1 and CDR2: MGHRA and YSYEKL. Trimming took 5 bases from V and 7 from J, leaving 23 bases between them. DNA for the CDR3: TGCGCCAGCAGCGCACCGTCGGTAGGCCTGGAGGGTGGCTACACCTTC. Amino acids: CASSAPSVGLEGGYTF.

The sample holds a few counts of this clone. The V call is TRBV28, the J call TRBJ2-7; D gene ambiguous. Germline assignment: CDR1 MDHEN and CDR2 SYDVKM. The V end lost 3 bases, the J end lost 2 bases, and 5 bases lay between the germline ends. The CDR3 runs to 12 residues. CDR3 region: CASSFGTYEQYF. CDR3 coding DNA: TGTGCCAGCAGTTTCGGTACCTACGAGCAGTACTTC.

This chain uses TRBV9 with TRBJ2-5, with unresolved D. Germline loops: CDR1 SGDLS, CDR2 YYNGEE. This CDR3 region has 14 residues. Trimming removed 4 bases from V and 2 bases from J, with 12 bases in between. For the CDR3, the DNA is TGTGCCAGCAGCCCCTTCGTGGCTCAAGAGACCCAGTACTTC. It is translated as CASSPFVAQETQYF.

This clone was counted only a few times. This chain joins TRBV5-1 and TRBJ2-1; TRBD2 matches at 12 bases. Germline V gives CDR1 SGHRS, CDR2 YFSETQ. The CDR3 totals 15 residues. J gave up 12 bases and V 0 bases, and 7 bases lay outside the gene matches. This chain's CDR3 is CASSLDVTSGSSQFF. The CDR3 nucleotides read TGCGCCAGCAGCTTGGACGTGACTAGCGGGAGTTCGCAGTTCTTC.

The V and J genes are TRBV18 and TRBJ2-3; no definite D call. V lost 3 bases and J 0 bases, leaving 4 bases between the germline ends. The germline V gene has CDR1 KGHSH and CDR2 LQKENI. CDR3 length equals 13 residues. The CDR3 loop is CASSPASTDTQYF. CDR3 bases: TGTGCCAGCTCACCGGCTAGCACAGATACGCAGTATTTT.